This note documents a single TCR beta chain sequence. Its specificity is not known. The length of the CDR3 is 11 residues. Trimming cost V 5 bases and J 8 bases, with 9 bases left between them. Germline CDR1 and CDR2: LNHDA and SQIVND (reference sequence). A universal primer site came from template switching; cDNA carried unique molecular identifiers. MiXCR, run by TCRdb on the 5' RACE reads, gives a single entry per CDR3 protein. The sample carries just over 500,000 distinct CDR3 sequences, less than 25% recorded once. The sample is drawn from a study of identical twins. General study findings and limits: Reduced insertions were recorded for abundant cord blood beta clonotypes, with no such pattern in memory repertoires.

A further study also used this sample, focusing on T cells expressing NK-cell markers. From that report: Cells sorted as CD3+CD56+NKG2C+, CD3+CD56+NKG2C- and CD3+CD56-NKG2C+ T cells supplied the TCR beta repertoires. The eight sequenced donors comprised seven who were HCMV-seropositive and one who was seronegative.

The sample taken for sequencing was CD4+ T cells sorted from blood. This receptor was taken from a woman between 18 and 30 years old in good health. The chain combines TRBV19 with TRBJ1-1; D perhaps matches TRBD1 (6 bases). The CDR3 protein is CASSGGREAFF. CDR3 sequence (DNA): TGTGCCAGTAGTGGGGGCCGAGAAGCTTTCTTT.